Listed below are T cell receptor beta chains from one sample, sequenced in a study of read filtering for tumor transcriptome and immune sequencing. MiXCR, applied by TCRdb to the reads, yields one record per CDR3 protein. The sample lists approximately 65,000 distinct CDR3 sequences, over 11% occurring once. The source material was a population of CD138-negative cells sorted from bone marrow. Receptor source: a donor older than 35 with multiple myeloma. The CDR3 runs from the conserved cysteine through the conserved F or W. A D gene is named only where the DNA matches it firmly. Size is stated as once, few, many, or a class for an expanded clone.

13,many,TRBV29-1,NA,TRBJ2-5,TGCAGCGTCCCTGGCGGTCTGCAAGAGACCCAGTACTTC,CSVPGGLQETQYF
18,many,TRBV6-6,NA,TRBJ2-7,TGTGCCAGCGGTCTGACAGGGGTAGGCGGGAGGTCGTCCCACGAGCAGTACTTC,CASGLTGVGGRSSHEQYF
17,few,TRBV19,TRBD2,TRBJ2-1,TGTGCCAGTAGGCCCAGAGCTAGCGGGATACAGTACAATGAGCAGTTCTTC,CASRPRASGIQYNEQFF
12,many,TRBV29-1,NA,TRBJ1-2,TGCAGCGTTGTCGAGGGAGGTCGGGGCTACACCTTC,CSVVEGGRGYTF
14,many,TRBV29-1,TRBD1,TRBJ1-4,TGCAGCGTTGGAAGGACAGGGAGGGATGAAAAACTGTTTTTT,CSVGRTGRDEKLFF
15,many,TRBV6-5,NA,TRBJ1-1,TGTGCCAGCAGTTACACCGGGACTTGGGACACTGAAGCTTTCTTT,CASSYTGTWDTEAFF